The 25 T cell receptor beta chains reported below all come from one sample, sequenced in a study of blood T cell repertoires in COVID-19. Here immunoSEQ multiplex PCR was the method, and the copy in TCRdb shows in-frame clones only, minus some. The sample lists some 500,000 clones; 70% to 90% were seen once. Sequenced input: peripheral blood. Every receptor here comes from a woman in her forties or fifties with COVID-19, enrolled during active disease.

The CDR3 loop reads CASSDSGTGGGYTF. The DNA of the CDR3 is TGTGCCAGCAGTGACTCAGGGACAGGCGGGGGCTACACCTTC. The genes are TRBV6-4 and TRBJ1-2, with TRBD1 matching over 8 bases. After removal of 0 bases from V and 8 bases from J, the junction contained 5 bases not matched to a gene. Germline V gene sequence: CDR1 MRHNA, CDR2 SNTAGT. CDR3 length: 14 residues.

This rearrangement joins TRBV11-2 to TRBJ2-7, with D perhaps matching TRBD2 (5 bases). The germline V and J ends were trimmed by 5 bases and 4 bases, with 6 bases remaining between them. The CDR3 is made up of 11 amino acids. Looked up from germline, CDR1 is SGHAT and CDR2 is FQNNGV. CDR3 sequence reads: CASSLAYEQYF. CDR3 nucleotide sequence: TGTGCCAGCAGCCTAGCATACGAGCAGTACTTC. The whole variable domain, remainder taken from reference TRBV11-2 and TRBJ2-7, is EAGVAQSPRYKIIEKRQSVAFWCNPISGHATLYWYQQILGQGPKLLIQFQNNGVVDDSQLPKDRFSAERLKGVDSTLKIQPAKLEDSAVYLCASSLAYEQYFGPGTRLTVT.

This chain connects TRBV10-3 to TRBJ2-2; TRBD2 might be the D (6 bases). Trimming pared 4 bases from V and 3 bases from J, leaving 12 bases between. In germline, CDR1 is ENHRY, CDR2 SYGVKD. The CDR3 totals 15 residues. This CDR3 is CAISGREPDTGELFF. CDR3 in DNA: TGTGCCATCAGTGGCCGGGAGCCTGACACCGGGGAGCTGTTTTTT.

The J gene is TRBJ1-2, the V gene TRBV27, with TRBD1 as a possible D gene (5 bases). The germline CDR1 and CDR2 sequences are MNHEY and SMNVEV (reference sequence). V shed 2 bases and J shed 4 bases, with 23 bases lying between them. The CDR3 contains 18 residues. The DNA of the CDR3 is TGTGCCAGCAGTTTAAGCTTGTTGGCCGGGGGGATTTTCTATGGCTACACCTTC. This translates into CASSLSLLAGGIFYGYTF.

The rearrangement links TRBV5-4 to TRBJ1-2; TRBD1 might be the D (6 bases). Germline values: CDR1 SGHNT, CDR2 YYREEE (reference sequence). The V end lost 2 bases, the J end lost 6 bases, and 8 bases lay between the germline ends. CDR3 size: 12 residues. The CDR3 region has the DNA TGTGCCAGCAGCTTAAACAGGGATGGCTACACCTTC. Encoded protein: CASSLNRDGYTF.

The V and J genes are TRBV11-1 and TRBJ1-6; 8 nucleotides agree with TRBD1. The CDR3 is 14 residues long. Trimming removed 7 bases from V and 9 bases from J; junction bases left unmatched: 8. Germline V gene sequence: CDR1 SGHAT, CDR2 FQDESV (reference sequence). CDR3 region: CASTMGQEGSPLHF. Here the CDR3 DNA reads TGTGCCAGCACCATGGGACAGGAAGGTTCACCCCTCCACTTT.

This chain joins TRBV9 and TRBJ1-1; the D is unclear. There are 15 residues in the CDR3. V was pared by 3 bases and J by 3 bases, with 15 bases between. CDR1 and CDR2 (germline): SGDLS, YYNGEE. The CDR3 sequence: CASSALRVTDTEAFF. DNA of the CDR3: TGTGCCAGCAGCGCTCTCCGGGTAACGGACACTGAAGCTTTCTTT. The full variable domain, in which reference TRBV9 and TRBJ1-1 provide the parts outside the CDR3, is DSGVTQTPKHLITATGQRVTLRCSPRSGDLSVYWYQQSLDQGLQFLIQYYNGEERAKGNILERFSAQQFPDLHSELNLSSLELGDSALYFCASSALRVTDTEAFFGQGTRLTVV.

This clone was detected only once. DNA of the CDR3: TGTGCCAGTAGTACGACCGGGGGGTGGCAGCCCCAGCATTTT. It encodes CASSTTGGWQPQHF. The chain links TRBV19 to TRBJ1-5, with D maybe TRBD1 (5 bases). Trimming stripped 4 bases from V and 7 bases from J, with 14 bases between. CDR1 and CDR2 from the germline V gene are LNHDA and SQIVND (reference sequence). The CDR3 loop spans 14 amino acids.

This sequence joins TRBV10-3 and TRBJ1-2; TRBD1 aligns across 7 bases. CDR1 is ENHRY and CDR2 is SYGVKD in the germline V gene. The ends lost 6 bases at V and 1 base at J; junction bases unmatched: 2. The CDR3 loop spans 13 amino acids. Here the CDR3 DNA reads TGTGCCATCAGCCAGGGGGTTAACTATGGCTACACCTTC. This sequence encodes CAISQGVNYGYTF.

The chain has TRBV18 and TRBJ2-3; 10 bases align to TRBD1. The trim removed 0 bases at V and 4 bases at J, leaving 4 bases unmatched. Germline CDR1 and CDR2: KGHSH and LQKENI. This CDR3 contains 16 residues. The DNA of the CDR3 is TGTGCCAGCTCACCACCGACTGGACAGGGGGCAGATACGCAGTATTTT. Protein: CASSPPTGQGADTQYF.

The V call is TRBV7-3, the J call TRBJ2-3, with a tentative D call TRBD2 (6 bases). V lost 7 bases to trimming and J lost 6 bases, with 20 bases between them. Germline V gene lookup returns CDR1 SGHTA and CDR2 FQGTGA. The CDR3 loop spans 15 amino acids. The CDR3 spells CASTPRGRPDDTQYF. The CDR3 DNA reads TGTGCCAGCACCCCGCGGGGCCGCCCGGACGATACGCAGTATTTT.

The chain carries TRBV7-9 and TRBJ2-3; 14 bases align to TRBD2. This CDR3 contains 17 residues. Germline V CDR1 and CDR2: SEHNR, FQNEAQ (reference sequence). The J segment lost 6 bases and the V segment lost 1 base, leaving 6 bases of the junction unmatched. CDR3 coding DNA: TGTGCCAGCAGCTTAGTTGGACTAGCGGGGGGTCGGGATACGCAGTATTTT. Translating gives CASSLVGLAGGRDTQYF.

V and J are TRBV27 and TRBJ2-7, with 11 bases identical to TRBD2. The CDR3 length is 16 residues. Germline values: CDR1 MNHEY, CDR2 SMNVEV (reference sequence). Trimming cost V 11 bases and J 0 bases; bases outside gene matches: 12. Here the CDR3 DNA reads TGTGCCCCCAGGACCCCTAGCGGGGGGACCTCCTACGAGCAGTACTTC. Translation: CAPRTPSGGTSYEQYF.

This clone was seen just once. The chain couples TRBV29-1 to TRBJ2-1; D gene unclear. V was clipped by 5 bases and J by 6 bases, with 11 bases between them. The CDR3 is 12 residues long. CDR1 and CDR2 (germline): SQVTM, ANQGSEA. The CDR3 loop is CSVPILANEQFF. CDR3 coding DNA: TGCAGCGTTCCAATTTTAGCCAATGAGCAGTTCTTC.

This rearrangement joins TRBV10-3 to TRBJ1-1, with D uncertain. Deletions cut 4 bases from V and 3 bases from J, with 9 bases between. CDR1 is ENHRY, CDR2 SYGVKD, per germline. The CDR3 sequence is 13 residues long. The CDR3 DNA follows: TGTGCCATCAGTGTCCGTCCTGACACTGAAGCTTTCTTT. Translating gives CAISVRPDTEAFF.

The chain employs TRBV11-2 and TRBJ2-1; 9 bases fit TRBD2. CDR3 length equals 17 residues. J was trimmed by 8 bases and V by 4 bases; bases with no gene match: 15. The germline gives CDR1 SGHAT, CDR2 FQNNGV. The CDR3 is CASSSHPRSGGWDEQFF. CDR3 nucleotides: TGTGCCAGCAGCTCTCACCCGCGGAGCGGGGGGTGGGATGAGCAGTTCTTC.

The chain is built from TRBV6-5 and TRBJ2-3; weak D call: TRBD2 (6 bases). V lost 7 bases and J lost 2, with 10 bases in between. Germline V gives CDR1 MNHEY, CDR2 SVGAGI. The length of the CDR3 is 13 residues. The CDR3 DNA reads TGTGCCAGCAAGGAGGGCATCACAGATACGCAGTATTTT. Translated: CASKEGITDTQYF.

This clone was detected a few times. V usage is TRBV7-9 and J usage is TRBJ1-1; no reliable D call. The CDR3 loop spans 14 amino acids. Between the trimmed V and J ends, which lost 1 base and 8 bases, there was a span of 14 bases. CDR1 and CDR2 (germline): SEHNR, FQNEAQ (reference sequence). The CDR3, as DNA: TGTGCCAGCAGCTTAGGGCTGGGTGGAGGGGAAGCTTTCTTT. It codes for CASSLGLGGGEAFF.

The chain carries TRBV29-1 and TRBJ2-1, with D tentatively TRBD2 (5 bases). The length of the CDR3 is 10 residues. From germline, CDR1 is SQVTM and CDR2 ANQGSEA. Trimming left V 4 bases short and J 12 bases short, with 10 bases between. This CDR3 is CSVGGLVQFF. In DNA form, the CDR3 reads TGCAGCGTTGGAGGACTTGTGCAGTTCTTC.

In this sample, this clone turned up once. CDR3 sequence: CASGLVRDGAGVTDTQYF. For the CDR3, the DNA is TGTGCTAGTGGTTTGGTCCGAGATGGAGCCGGAGTCACAGATACGCAGTATTTT. The rearrangement joins TRBV12-5 to TRBJ2-3; no reliable D call. This CDR3 contains 18 residues. Deletions cut 0 bases from V and 2 bases from J, with 18 bases between. Germline V gene lookup returns CDR1 LGHNT and CDR2 FRNRAP.

The V gene is TRBV7-8, the J gene TRBJ2-3, with 10 bases aligning to TRBD2. V trimming: 5 bases; J trimming: 8 bases; junction bases outside the gene matches: 10. This CDR3 comprises 15 residues. Looked up from germline, CDR1 is SGHVS and CDR2 is FQNEAQ. CDR3 in amino acids: CASSGASGGIGTQYF. In DNA form, the CDR3 reads TGTGCCAGCAGCGGCGCTAGCGGGGGAATTGGTACGCAGTATTTT.

This chain connects TRBV19 to TRBJ1-6; D is ambiguous. The CDR3 extends over 15 amino acids. CDR1 and CDR2 from the germline V gene are LNHDA and SQIVND (reference sequence). Trimming took off 3 bases at V and 6 bases at J, with 12 bases between the two ends. DNA of the CDR3: TGTGCCAGTAGTATGGCGGCTGGTGGTAATTCACCCCTCCACTTT. Translated: CASSMAAGGNSPLHF. The full variable domain, its missing parts supplied by reference TRBV19 and TRBJ1-6, is DGGITQSPKYLFRKEGQNVTLSCEQNLNHDAMYWYRQDPGQGLRLIYYSQIVNDFQKGDIAEGYSVSREKKESFPLTVTSAQKNPTAFYLCASSMAAGGNSPLHFGNGTRLTVT.

The chain uses TRBV2 and TRBJ1-1, with a weak D call TRBD1 (6 bases). The V gene lost 7 bases and the J gene lost 7 bases, with 19 bases spanning the gap. The germline gives CDR1 SNHLY, CDR2 FYNNEI. The CDR3 covers 14 residues. CDR3 DNA: TGTGCCAGCACTCGGGGGGGGGCTTCGGGTGAAGCTTTCTTT. As protein: CASTRGGASGEAFF.

The rearrangement links TRBV6-5 to TRBJ2-2; tentative D call: TRBD2 (6 bases). V lost 4 bases, J lost 4 bases, and 10 bases lay in between. In germline, CDR1 is MNHEY, CDR2 SVGAGI. The CDR3 spans 14 residues. CDR3 region: CASSWRGSTGELFF. In nucleotides, the CDR3 is TGTGCCAGCAGTTGGAGGGGAAGCACCGGGGAGCTGTTTTTT.

The V call is TRBV6-5, the J call TRBJ2-7; 7 bases line up with TRBD1. Losses at the gene ends were 6 bases for V and 3 bases for J; bases not matched to a gene: 5. The CDR3 loop spans 13 amino acids. In germline, CDR1 is MNHEY, CDR2 SVGAGI. The CDR3: CASRGGQVYEQYF. In DNA form, the CDR3 reads TGTGCCAGCAGAGGAGGACAGGTCTACGAGCAGTACTTC.